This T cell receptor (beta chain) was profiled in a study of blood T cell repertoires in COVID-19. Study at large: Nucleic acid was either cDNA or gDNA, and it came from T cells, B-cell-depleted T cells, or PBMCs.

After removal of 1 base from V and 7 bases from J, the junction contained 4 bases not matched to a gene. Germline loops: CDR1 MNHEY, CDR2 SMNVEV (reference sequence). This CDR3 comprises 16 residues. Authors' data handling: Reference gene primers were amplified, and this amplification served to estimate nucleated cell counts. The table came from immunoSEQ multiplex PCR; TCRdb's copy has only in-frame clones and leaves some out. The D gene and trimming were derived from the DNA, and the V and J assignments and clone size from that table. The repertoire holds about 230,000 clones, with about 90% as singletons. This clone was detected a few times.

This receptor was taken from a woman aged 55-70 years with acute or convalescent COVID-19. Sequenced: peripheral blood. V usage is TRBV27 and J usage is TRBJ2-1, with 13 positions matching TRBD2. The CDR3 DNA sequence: TGTGCCAGCAGTTTATTGGGACTAGCGGGAATGAATGAGCAGTTCTTC. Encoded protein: CASSLLGLAGMNEQFF.